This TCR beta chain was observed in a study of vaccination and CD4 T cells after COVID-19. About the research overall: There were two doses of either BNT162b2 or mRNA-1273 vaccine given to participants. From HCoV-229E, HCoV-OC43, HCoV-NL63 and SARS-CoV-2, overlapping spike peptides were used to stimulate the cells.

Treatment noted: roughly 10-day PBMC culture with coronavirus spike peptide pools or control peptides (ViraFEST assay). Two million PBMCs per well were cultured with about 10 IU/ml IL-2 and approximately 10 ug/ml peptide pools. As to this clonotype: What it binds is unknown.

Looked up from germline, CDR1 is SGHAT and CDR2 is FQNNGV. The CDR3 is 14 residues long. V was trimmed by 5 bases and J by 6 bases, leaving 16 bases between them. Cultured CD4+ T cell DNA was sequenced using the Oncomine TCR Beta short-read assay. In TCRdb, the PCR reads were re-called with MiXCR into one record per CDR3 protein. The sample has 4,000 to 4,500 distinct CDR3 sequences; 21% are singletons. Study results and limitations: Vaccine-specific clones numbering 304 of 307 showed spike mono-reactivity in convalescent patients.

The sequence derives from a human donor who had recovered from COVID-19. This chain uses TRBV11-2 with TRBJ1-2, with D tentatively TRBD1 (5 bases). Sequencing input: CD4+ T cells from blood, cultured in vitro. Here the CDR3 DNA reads TGTGCCAGCAGCCTTTTTGAGGGGAGAGATGGCTACACCTTC. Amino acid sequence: CASSLFEGRDGYTF.